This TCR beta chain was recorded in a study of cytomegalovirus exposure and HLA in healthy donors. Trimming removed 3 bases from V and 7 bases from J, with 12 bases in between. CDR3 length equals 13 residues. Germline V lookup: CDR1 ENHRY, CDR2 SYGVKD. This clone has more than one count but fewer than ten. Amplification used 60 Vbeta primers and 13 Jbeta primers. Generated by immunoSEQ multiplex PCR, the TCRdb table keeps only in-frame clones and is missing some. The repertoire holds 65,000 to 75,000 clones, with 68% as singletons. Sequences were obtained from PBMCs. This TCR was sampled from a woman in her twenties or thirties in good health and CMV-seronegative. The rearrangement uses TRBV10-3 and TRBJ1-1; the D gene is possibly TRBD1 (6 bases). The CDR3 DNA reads TGTGCCATCAGTGAACAGGGCGACAATGAAGCTTTCTTT. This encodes CAISEQGDNEAFF.